Listed here is a single T cell receptor beta chain. Here immunoSEQ multiplex PCR was the method, and the copy in TCRdb shows in-frame clones only, minus some. The table has 110,000 or so clones, 85% to 95% seen once; the top ten hold approximately 1.5%. The data are from a study of T cells after somatic rescue of genetic block. The CDR3 spans 14 residues. With V trimmed by 4 bases and J by 7 bases, 5 bases remained unmatched. Germline V gene data show CDR1 as SGHKS and CDR2 as YYEKEE (reference sequence). Material: peripheral blood mononuclear cells (PBMCs). The receptor was isolated from a woman between 18 and 30 years old. This chain connects TRBV5-5 to TRBJ2-1; TRBD1 matches 10 bases. The CDR3 protein is CASSIGQGVNEQFF. DNA of the CDR3: TGTGCCAGCAGCATCGGACAGGGGGTAAATGAGCAGTTCTTC.